The 22 T cell receptor beta chains below all came from one sample that was sequenced in a study of cytomegalovirus exposure and HLA in healthy donors. Assay used: immunoSEQ multiplex PCR; TCRdb lists only in-frame clones, some missing. This table has 200,000 to 300,000 clones, approximately 86% appearing once. Sequencing was performed on PBMCs. The receptors were gathered from a woman aged 25-40 years in good health and CMV-seropositive.

This clone showed up just a few times. The chain joins TRBV10-1 to TRBJ2-1; the match to TRBD2 covers 7 bases. Germline lookup yields CDR1 WNHNN and CDR2 SYGVQD (reference sequence). The trim removed 0 bases at V and 8 bases at J, leaving 7 bases unmatched. The length of the CDR3 is 15 residues. The CDR3, as DNA: TGCGCCAGCAGTGAGTCGCATGCGACTAGCCATGAGCAGTTCTTC. Translated, it gives CASSESHATSHEQFF.

The rearrangement links TRBV2 to TRBJ2-6, with 7 bases lining up with TRBD2. Unmatched junction bases numbered 0, after V lost 6 bases and J lost 1 base. The CDR3 loop spans 14 amino acids. Germline CDR1 reads SNHLY; CDR2 reads FYNNEI. The CDR3 here is CASRGGSGANVLTF. In DNA, the CDR3 is TGTGCCAGCAGGGGGGGGTCTGGGGCCAACGTCCTGACTTTC. Drawing the rest from reference TRBV2 and TRBJ2-6, the complete variable domain is EPEVTQTPSHQVTQMGQEVILRCVPISNHLYFYWYRQILGQKVEFLVSFYNNEISEKSEIFDDQFSVERPDGSNFTLKIRSTKLEDSAMYFCASRGGSGANVLTFGAGSRLTVL.

V gene TRBV2 combines with J gene TRBJ2-1, with TRBD2 identical over 7 bases. This CDR3 is built from 13 residues. CDR1 SNHLY and CDR2 FYNNEI come from the germline V gene. Unmatched junction bases numbered 2, after V lost 6 bases and J lost 3 bases. The CDR3 bases are TGTGCCAGCAGCCGGGACTACTACAATGAGCAGTTCTTC. It encodes CASSRDYYNEQFF.

This clone was found once. The J gene is TRBJ2-1, the V gene TRBV10-2; TRBD1 matches at 7 bases. The CDR3 totals 16 residues. Germline loops: CDR1 WSHSY, CDR2 SAAADI. V was clipped by 4 bases and J by 2 bases; unmatched bases: 8. CDR3 coding DNA: TGCGCCAGCAGTGGGTTAGACAGGGTGACCTACAATGAGCAGTTCTTC. This codes for CASSGLDRVTYNEQFF.

In nucleotides, the CDR3 is TGTGCCAGCAGTCGCGGGCCCCAGGGGGGTGATGAGCAGTTCTTC. Translation: CASSRGPQGGDEQFF. The chain links TRBV6-5 to TRBJ2-1; tentative D call: TRBD1 (7 bases). V lost 5 bases to trimming and J lost 8 bases, with 19 bases between them. This CDR3 has 15 residues. CDR1 and CDR2 (germline): MNHEY, SVGAGI.

This clone was observed a handful of times. This chain joins TRBV6-5 and TRBJ2-2, with TRBD2 as a possible D gene (5 bases). Germline CDR1 reads MNHEY; CDR2 reads SVGAGI. Trimming left V 6 bases short and J 4 bases short, with 9 bases between. This CDR3 has 13 amino acids. This chain's CDR3 is CASRRASTGELFF. In DNA form, the CDR3 reads TGTGCCAGCAGGAGGGCGAGCACCGGGGAGCTGTTTTTT.

The chain combines TRBV5-6 with TRBJ2-3, with D unresolved. There are 11 residues in the CDR3. Germline V gene lookup returns CDR1 SGHDT and CDR2 YYEEEE. Trimming cost V 4 bases and J 13 bases, with 13 bases left between them. This CDR3 is CASSRDSLEYF. In DNA form, the CDR3 reads TGTGCCAGCAGCCGCGACTCCTTAGAGTATTTT.

The rearrangement links TRBV2 to TRBJ2-1, with 8 bases identical to TRBD2. This CDR3 region has 12 residues. Trimming at V came to 9 bases and at J to 7 bases, leaving 5 bases not matched to a gene. Per the germline V gene, CDR1 is SNHLY and CDR2 is FYNNEI. The CDR3 DNA reads TGTGCCAGACCGGGACTAGTGAATGAGCAGTTCTTC. Its translation: CARPGLVNEQFF.

J is TRBJ2-7 and V is TRBV27; 7 positions match TRBD2. The J segment lost 4 bases and the V segment lost 5 bases, leaving 14 bases of the junction unmatched. This CDR3 has 16 residues. The germline V gene encodes CDR1 MNHEY and CDR2 SMNVEV (reference sequence). The DNA of the CDR3 is TGTGCCAGCAGTCAGTACAGCGGGATCGAGAATTACGAGCAGTACTTC. Protein sequence: CASSQYSGIENYEQYF.

Only a few counts were recorded for this clone. J is TRBJ1-4 and V is TRBV5-1; 9 bases are a match to TRBD1. The germline gives CDR1 SGHRS, CDR2 YFSETQ. The CDR3 consists of 16 residues. V dropped 4 bases and J dropped 4; count of bases not matched to a gene: 8. In nucleotides, the CDR3 is TGCGCCAGCAGCCCCGGGACAGGGTCCTTTAATGAAAAACTGTTTTTT. The encoded protein is CASSPGTGSFNEKLFF.

The chain carries TRBV6-5 and TRBJ2-1; 14 positions agree with TRBD2. The V segment lost 4 bases and the J segment 11 bases; nucleotides outside the gene matches: 7. This CDR3 contains 15 residues. Germline V gene lookup returns CDR1 MNHEY and CDR2 SVGAGI. The CDR3, as DNA: TGTGCCAGCAGTTCGGGACTAGCGGGAGTTAATAAGCAGTTCTTC. Its translation is CASSSGLAGVNKQFF.

The gene calls are TRBV10-2 and TRBJ2-4; 7 positions agree with TRBD2. Per the germline V gene, CDR1 is WSHSY and CDR2 is SAAADI. Losses at the gene ends were 3 bases for V and 7 bases for J; bases not matched to a gene: 9. The CDR3 is 15 amino acids. CDR3 bases: TGCGCCAGCAGTGATGTTGGGGGGGTTAGGAACATTCAGTACTTC. Residues: CASSDVGGVRNIQYF.

This clone turned up a few times. The rearrangement links TRBV9 to TRBJ1-5, with D possibly TRBD1 on 5 matching bases. This CDR3 has 14 amino acids. Germline V gene data show CDR1 as SGDLS and CDR2 as YYNGEE. V shed 9 bases and J shed 2 bases, with 15 bases lying between them. CDR3 sequence (DNA): TGTGCCACCCCCTCCACGGGGGGCAATCAGCCCCAGCATTTT. It translates to CATPSTGGNQPQHF.

V gene TRBV6-5 combines with J gene TRBJ2-1, with 9 bases aligning to TRBD2. CDR3 length: 16 residues. Per the germline V gene, CDR1 is MNHEY and CDR2 is SVGAGI. With V trimmed by 2 bases and J by 5 bases, 7 bases remained unmatched. CDR3 bases: TGTGCCAGCAGTTACGATTCGGGACTAGCTAACAATGAGCAGTTCTTC. This codes for CASSYDSGLANNEQFF.

This rearrangement joins TRBV28 to TRBJ1-5; D is possibly TRBD1 (5 bases). The length of the CDR3 is 14 residues. Trimming left V 6 bases short and J 6 bases short, with 15 bases between. Germline lookup yields CDR1 MDHEN and CDR2 SYDVKM. As DNA, the CDR3 is TGTGCCAGCAGGAGGGCGGGGGGAGGTCAGCCCCAGCATTTT. Protein: CASRRAGGGQPQHF.

The J gene is TRBJ2-3, the V gene TRBV11-2; possible D gene TRBD2, 6 bases. Germline assignment: CDR1 SGHAT and CDR2 FQNNGV. Trimming stripped 5 bases from V and 0 bases from J, with 9 bases between. The CDR3 length is 14 residues. DNA of the CDR3: TGTGCCAGCAGCAAGGACTATAGCACAGATACGCAGTATTTT. Translated, it gives CASSKDYSTDTQYF.

The rearrangement uses TRBV27 and TRBJ2-7; TRBD1 matches 8 bases. This CDR3 has 14 residues. CDR1 and CDR2 from the germline V gene are MNHEY and SMNVEV (reference sequence). V was clipped by 5 bases and J by 2 bases; unmatched bases: 5. The CDR3 spells CASSVTGEAYEQYF. In DNA form, the CDR3 reads TGTGCCAGCAGTGTGACAGGGGAGGCCTACGAGCAGTACTTC.

The rearrangement joins TRBV7-9 to TRBJ2-1; the D gene is possibly TRBD2 (6 bases). Between the trimmed V and J ends, which lost 5 bases and 4 bases, there was a span of 15 bases. From germline, CDR1 is SEHNR and CDR2 FQNEAQ (reference sequence). There are 15 residues in the CDR3. CDR3 bases: TGTGCCAGCAGCCAGGTAGTGGCGGGATACAATGAGCAGTTCTTC. Its translation: CASSQVVAGYNEQFF.

This chain joins TRBV9 and TRBJ1-3; D not resolved. V lost 5 bases and J 1 base, leaving 10 bases between the germline ends. CDR3 length equals 14 residues. Germline V gene data show CDR1 as SGDLS and CDR2 as YYNGEE. CDR3 DNA: TGTGCCAGCAGTGCCCACGGGTCTGGAAACACCATATATTTT. It translates to CASSAHGSGNTIYF.

The count of this clone is one. The chain employs TRBV5-1 and TRBJ1-4; TRBD1 agrees at 9 bases. J lost 5 bases, V lost 3 bases, and 8 bases had no gene match. The CDR3 length is 16 residues. CDR1 is SGHRS and CDR2 is YFSETQ in the germline V gene. The CDR3 DNA is TGCGCCAGCAGCTCGCAGGGGACAGGGAAAAATGAAAAACTGTTTTTT. This codes for CASSSQGTGKNEKLFF.

V is TRBV7-2 and J is TRBJ2-1; no reliable D call. V lost 1 base to trimming and J lost 10 bases, with 8 bases between them. CDR1 and CDR2 (germline): SGHTA, FQGNSA. This CDR3 spans 12 amino acids. In DNA, the CDR3 is TGTGCCAGCAGCTTAGTCGTAGTCGAGCAGTTCTTC. Its protein is CASSLVVVEQFF.

V gene TRBV5-6 combines with J gene TRBJ1-2, with D perhaps matching TRBD1 (6 bases). The V end lost 0 bases, the J end lost 5 bases, and 17 bases lay between the germline ends. In germline, CDR1 is SGHDT, CDR2 YYEEEE. The CDR3 covers 16 residues. The CDR3 region has the DNA TGTGCCAGCAGCTTGGAGCTAGGACAGCGACTTTATGGCTACACCTTC. Its protein product is CASSLELGQRLYGYTF.